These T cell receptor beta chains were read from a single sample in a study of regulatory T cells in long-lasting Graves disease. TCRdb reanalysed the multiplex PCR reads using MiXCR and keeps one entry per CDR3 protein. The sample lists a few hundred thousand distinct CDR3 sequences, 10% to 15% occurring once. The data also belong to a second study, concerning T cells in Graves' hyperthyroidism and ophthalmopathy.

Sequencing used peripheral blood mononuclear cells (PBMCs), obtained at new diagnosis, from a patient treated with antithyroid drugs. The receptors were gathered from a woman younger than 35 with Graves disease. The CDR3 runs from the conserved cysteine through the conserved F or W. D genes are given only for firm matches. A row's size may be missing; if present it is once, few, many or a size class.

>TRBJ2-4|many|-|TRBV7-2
TGTGCCAGCAGCTTAAGGAACCAGCTCCGAGACATTCAGTACTTC
CASSLRNQLRDIQYF
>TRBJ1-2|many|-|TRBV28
TGTGCCAGCAGTTTGGATGCAGTTGGTGGCTACACCTTC
CASSLDAVGGYTF
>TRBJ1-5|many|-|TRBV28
TGTGCCAGCAGCCTAACAGGTAGCAATCAGCCCCAGCATTTT
CASSLTGSNQPQHF
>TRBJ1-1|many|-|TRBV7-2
TGTGCCAGCACCCGGGCCGCAAAAACTGAAGCTTTCTTT
CASTRAAKTEAFF
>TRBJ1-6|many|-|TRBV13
TGTGCCAGCAGCTTATCCTCGGGACCCTATACACCCCTCCACTTT
CASSLSSGPYTPLHF
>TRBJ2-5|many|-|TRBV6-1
TGTGCCAGCAGTGAACTAGGGGGGGGCTCGGAGACCCAGTACTTC
CASSELGGGSETQYF
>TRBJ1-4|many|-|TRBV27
TGTGCCAGCAGTTTCCCCGTATGGACAGACGAAAAACTGTTTTTT
CASSFPVWTDEKLFF
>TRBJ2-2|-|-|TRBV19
TGTGCCACCATTTGGGGGCTAGCGAACACCGGGGAGCTGTTTTTT
CATIWGLANTGELFF
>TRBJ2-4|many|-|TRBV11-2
TGTGCCAGCAGCTTTGAGGCCAAAAACATTCAGTACTTC
CASSFEAKNIQYF
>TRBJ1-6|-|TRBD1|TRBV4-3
TGCGCCAGCAGCCTTGGGTGGGGACAGGATCATATCGGTCGTTCACCCCTCCACTTT
CASSLGWGQDHIGRSPLHF
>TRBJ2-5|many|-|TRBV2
TGTGCCAGCAGTGAAGGGAAGGGGGGGGAGTACTTC
CASSEGKGGEYF
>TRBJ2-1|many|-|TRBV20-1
TGCAGTGCCGAGGGGGGGTTGAGCTCCTACAATGAGCAGTTCTTC
CSAEGGLSSYNEQFF
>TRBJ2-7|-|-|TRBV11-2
TGTGCCAGCAGCCGGACTATCGTTCACCCACGGGACAGCTCCTACGAGCAGTACTTC
CASSRTIVHPRDSSYEQYF
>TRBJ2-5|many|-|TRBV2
TGTGCCAGCAGTCCAGGGGACGGGGAAGAGACCCAGTACTTC
CASSPGDGEETQYF
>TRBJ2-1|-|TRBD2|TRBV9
TGTGCCAGCAGCGTAGGACTAGCGGGAGGGACCTACAATGAGCAGTTCTTC
CASSVGLAGGTYNEQFF
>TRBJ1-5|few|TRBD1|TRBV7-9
TGTGCCAGCAGCCCCGACAGGGATCGAAATCAGCCCCAGCATTTT
CASSPDRDRNQPQHF
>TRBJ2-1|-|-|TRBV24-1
TGTGCCACCAAGGGAGGGGCAGGGGGCTTAGAGGGTGAGCAGTTCTTC
CATKGGAGGLEGEQFF
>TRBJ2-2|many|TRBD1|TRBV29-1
TGCAGCGTTCCAGAACCCGGGACAGGGCCTTACACCGGGGAGCTGTTTTTT
CSVPEPGTGPYTGELFF
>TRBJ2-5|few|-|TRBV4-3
TGCGCCAGCAGCCAACTTGGGATTCAAGAGACCCAGTACTTC
CASSQLGIQETQYF
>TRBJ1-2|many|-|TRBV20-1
TGCAGTGTGTACAGGGACTATGGCTACACCTTC
CSVYRDYGYTF
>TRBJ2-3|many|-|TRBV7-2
TGTGCCAGCAGCGCGAGGGTTGCAGATACGCAGTATTTT
CASSARVADTQYF
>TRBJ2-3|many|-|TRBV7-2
TGTGCCAGCAGCTCACCTAGACCCACAGATACGCAGTATTTT
CASSSPRPTDTQYF
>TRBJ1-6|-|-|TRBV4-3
TGCGCCAGCAGCCACGCCCTCGGCAGGGCTAATTCACCCCTCCACTTT
CASSHALGRANSPLHF